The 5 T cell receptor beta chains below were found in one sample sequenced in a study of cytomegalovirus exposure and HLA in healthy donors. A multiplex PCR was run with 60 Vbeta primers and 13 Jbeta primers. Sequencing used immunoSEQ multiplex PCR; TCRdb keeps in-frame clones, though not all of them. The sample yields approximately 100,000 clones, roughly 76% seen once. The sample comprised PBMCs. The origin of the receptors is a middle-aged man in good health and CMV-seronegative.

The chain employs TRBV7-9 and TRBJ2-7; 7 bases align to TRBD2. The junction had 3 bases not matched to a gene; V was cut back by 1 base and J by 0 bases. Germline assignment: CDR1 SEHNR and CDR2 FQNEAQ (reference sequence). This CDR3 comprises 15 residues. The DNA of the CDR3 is TGTGCCAGCAGCTTAGACGGGGGGAGCTCCTACGAGCAGTACTTC. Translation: CASSLDGGSSYEQYF.

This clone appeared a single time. The CDR3 loop is CASSSSDTIRQPQHF. CDR3 DNA: TGTGCCAGCAGTTCCTCAGATACGATCAGACAGCCCCAGCATTTT. This chain links TRBV27 with TRBJ1-5; no firm D call. The V gene lost 4 bases and the J gene lost 7 bases, with 17 bases spanning the gap. In germline, CDR1 is MNHEY, CDR2 SMNVEV (reference sequence). The CDR3 length is 15 residues.

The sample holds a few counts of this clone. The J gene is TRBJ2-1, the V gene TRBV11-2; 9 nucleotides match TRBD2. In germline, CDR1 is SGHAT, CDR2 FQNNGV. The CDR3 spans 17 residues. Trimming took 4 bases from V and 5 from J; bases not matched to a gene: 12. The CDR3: CASSSPRAGGFNNEQFF. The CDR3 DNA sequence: TGTGCCAGCAGCTCCCCCAGGGCGGGGGGGTTCAACAATGAGCAGTTCTTC.

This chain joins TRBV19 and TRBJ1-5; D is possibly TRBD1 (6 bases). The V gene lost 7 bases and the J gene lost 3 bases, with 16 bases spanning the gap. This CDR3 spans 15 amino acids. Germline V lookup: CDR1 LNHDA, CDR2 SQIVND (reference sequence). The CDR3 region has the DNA TGTGCCAGTACCCTGGACAGAGACCACAATCAGCCCCAGCATTTT. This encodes CASTLDRDHNQPQHF.

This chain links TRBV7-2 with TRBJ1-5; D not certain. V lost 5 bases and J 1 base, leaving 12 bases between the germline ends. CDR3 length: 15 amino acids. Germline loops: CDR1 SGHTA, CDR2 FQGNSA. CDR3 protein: CASSPLAGSNQPQHF. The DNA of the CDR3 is TGTGCCAGCAGCCCTCTGGCCGGGAGCAATCAGCCCCAGCATTTT. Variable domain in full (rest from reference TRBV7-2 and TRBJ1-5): GAGVSQSPSNKVTEKGKDVELRCDPISGHTALYWYRQSLGQGLEFLIYFQGNSAPDKSGLPSDRFSAERTGGSVSTLTIQRTQQEDSAVYLCASSPLAGSNQPQHFGDGTRLSIL.